The clone carrying this T cell receptor (beta chain) was seen more than once but under ten times. Antigen specificity is unknown. These data are taken from a study of CD8 T cells in ankylosing spondylitis. Study-level points and caveats: Ankylosing spondylitis blood appeared to be characterized by a TCR beta motif of under 10 highly homologous variants.

TCRdb re-called the 5' RACE reads through MiXCR, storing one row per CDR3 protein. The table records about 90,000 distinct CDR3 sequences, about 8.1% of them present only once. The V gene lost 1 base and the J gene lost 3 bases, with 6 bases spanning the gap. The V gene's germline CDR1 is SEHNR and CDR2 FQNEAQ (reference sequence). The CDR3 is made up of 13 amino acids. This chain joins TRBV7-9 and TRBJ1-2; D uncertain. Sequenced: blood, either unsorted or a sorted T cell fraction (not recorded which). The source of this sequence is a male donor with ankylosing spondylitis. In DNA form, the CDR3 reads TGTGCCAGCAGCTTAGGACCGCACTATGGCTACACCTTC. Translating gives CASSLGPHYGYTF.